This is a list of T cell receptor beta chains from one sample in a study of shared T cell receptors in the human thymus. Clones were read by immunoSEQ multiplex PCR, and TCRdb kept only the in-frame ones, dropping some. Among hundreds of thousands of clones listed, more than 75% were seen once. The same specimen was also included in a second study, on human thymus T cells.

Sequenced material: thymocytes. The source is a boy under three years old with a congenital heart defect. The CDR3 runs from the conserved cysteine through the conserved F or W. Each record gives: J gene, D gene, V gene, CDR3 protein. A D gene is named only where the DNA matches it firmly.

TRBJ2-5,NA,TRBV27,CASSFLGAWETQYF
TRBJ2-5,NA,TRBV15,CATSRVGGEETQYF
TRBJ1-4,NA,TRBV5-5,CASSLDPSGPEGEKLFF
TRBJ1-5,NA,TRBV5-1,CASSLGRRVDNQPQHF
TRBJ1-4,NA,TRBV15,CATSIQGSEKLFF
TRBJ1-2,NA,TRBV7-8,CASSFPGPEGRGGYGYTF
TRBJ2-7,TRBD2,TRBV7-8,CASSLYHVAGRAYEQYF
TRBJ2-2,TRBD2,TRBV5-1,CASRREWDTGELFF
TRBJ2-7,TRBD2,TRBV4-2,CASSQVEREAYEQYF
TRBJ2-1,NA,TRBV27,CASSFRGGLSSYNEQFF
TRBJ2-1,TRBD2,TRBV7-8,CASSPTGTKGLLNEQFF
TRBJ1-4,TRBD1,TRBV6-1,CASSLHYRGNEKLFF
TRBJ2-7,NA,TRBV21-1,CASSKVGWSSYEQYF
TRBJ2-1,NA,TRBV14,CASSPTGNEQFF
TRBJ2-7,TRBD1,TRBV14,CASSPGTAYEQYF
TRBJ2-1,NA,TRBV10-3,CAALAPMGNEQFF
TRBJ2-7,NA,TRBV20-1,CSASYYPEQYF
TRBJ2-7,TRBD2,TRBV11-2,CASSLVLYHPTSGTEQYF
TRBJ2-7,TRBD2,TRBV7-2,CASSRELAGQYEQYF
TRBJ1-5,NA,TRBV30,CAWSQEPLSGGPQHF
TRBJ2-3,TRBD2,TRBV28,CASSPGGPDTQYF
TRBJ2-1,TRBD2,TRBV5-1,CASSSGLAGDSYNEQFF
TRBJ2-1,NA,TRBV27,CASSLRRGRNLYNEQFF